This T cell receptor (beta chain) comes out of a study of a mutant IDH1 vaccine in newly diagnosed glioma. Turning to the study itself: Radiotherapy, temozolomide, or both had been given previously, and both were given to most.

As for this clone: Its antigen is currently unknown.

Per the germline V gene, CDR1 is MGHDK and CDR2 is SYGVNS. The ends were cut back, 4 bases at V and 7 bases at J, with 19 bases in the middle. This CDR3 contains 15 residues. Time point defined: week 35, safety follow-up. A single vaccine dose contained 300 ug of mutant IDH1 20-mer peptide, and topical imiquimod was used with it. New astrocytomas of WHO grade 3 or 4 that were IDH1-mutant and ATRX-lost were found in the donors. Libraries were prepared by immunoSEQ multiplex PCR; TCRdb keeps only in-frame clonotypes and omits some of them. The sample carries tens of thousands of clones, around 83% recorded once.

The input for sequencing was PBMCs, taken from a glioma patient whose treatment included an IDH1 peptide vaccine. This clonotype was obtained from a woman in her forties or fifties with glioma. The gene calls are TRBV25-1 and TRBJ1-2, with D tentatively TRBD1 (5 bases). This CDR3 reads CASSGDRGVVGGYTF. The CDR3 DNA reads as TGTGCCAGCAGTGGGGACCGAGGGGTAGTCGGTGGCTACACCTTC.